This is a list of T cell receptor beta chains from one sample in a study of T cell repertoires in cytomegalovirus infection. From the reads, TCRdb called clonotypes with MiXCR, one entry per CDR3 protein. The repertoire includes 250,000 or so distinct CDR3 sequences, roughly 10% of them detected once, and approximately 15% sits in the top ten. Specimen: PBMCs. The receptors were gathered from a human donor in good health (CMV status not recorded). Some clones in this sample may be carry-over from other donors' samples. Both conserved end residues are part of each CDR3. D genes are given only for firm matches. For some rows the clone size is stated as once, few or many, or as a class when expanded; others skip it.

V: TRBV20-1; D: NA; size: few; J: TRBJ1-2; DNA: TGCAGTGCTAGTGGCCTGGGCTATGGCTACACCTTC; CDR3: CSASGLGYGYTF
V: TRBV6-6; D: TRBD1; size: many; J: TRBJ2-7; DNA: TGTGCCAGCAGGAGGGACAGCGGCCTCTACGAGCAGTACTTC; CDR3: CASRRDSGLYEQYF
V: TRBV11-1; D: NA; size: many; J: TRBJ2-7; DNA: TGTGCCAGCAGCCCGTTCCCGGACAGTTTCGAGCAGTACTTC; CDR3: CASSPFPDSFEQYF
V: TRBV7-9; D: TRBD2; size: NA; J: TRBJ2-1; DNA: TGTGCCAGCAGCTTACACGGGACTAGCGGGGGCAATGAGCAGTTCTTC; CDR3: CASSLHGTSGGNEQFF
V: TRBV2; D: NA; size: NA; J: TRBJ1-1; DNA: TGTGCCAGCAGTGAATTTGGCAGGGCGGACACTGAAGCTTTCTTT; CDR3: CASSEFGRADTEAFF
V: TRBV7-2; D: NA; size: NA; J: TRBJ1-2; DNA: TGTGCTGTTCCGGGAGGGATCTATGGCTACACCTTC; CDR3: CAVPGGIYGYTF
V: TRBV2; D: NA; size: NA; J: TRBJ2-5; DNA: TGTGCCAGCAGTGACCTTTTCTTGAGGGGTGATGAGACCCAGTACTTC; CDR3: CASSDLFLRGDETQYF
V: TRBV20-1; D: TRBD1; size: many; J: TRBJ2-3; DNA: TGCAGTGCTGCCTCAGGGGGGACAGGGAGGACAGATACGCAGTATTTT; CDR3: CSAASGGTGRTDTQYF
V: TRBV20-1; D: NA; size: few; J: TRBJ1-2; DNA: TGCAGTGCTCCTGAGAACCAACAGGGTCGTGGCTACACCTTC; CDR3: CSAPENQQGRGYTF
V: TRBV7-2; D: NA; size: many; J: TRBJ1-1; DNA: TGTGCCAGCAGCCAAACAGGTGGGGGTGAAGCTTTCTTT; CDR3: CASSQTGGGEAFF
V: TRBV7-2; D: NA; size: many; J: TRBJ2-5; DNA: TGTGCCAGCAGCTTGTCCCTAGGGGAGACCCAGTACTTC; CDR3: CASSLSLGETQYF
V: TRBV28; D: NA; size: few; J: TRBJ1-1; DNA: TGTGCCAGCTTTGAGGGGGGGGGAGGGACTGAAGCTTTCTTT; CDR3: CASFEGGGGTEAFF
V: TRBV7-9; D: NA; size: many; J: TRBJ1-1; DNA: TGTGCCAGCAGCCCCGACCGGGGGAGGGGTCCTGAAGCTTTCTTT; CDR3: CASSPDRGRGPEAFF
V: TRBV6-1; D: NA; size: many; J: TRBJ2-3; DNA: TGTGCCAGCAGTTCCCGGTTAGCGGAGCTCACAGATACGCAGTATTTT; CDR3: CASSSRLAELTDTQYF
V: TRBV28; D: TRBD1; size: NA; J: TRBJ1-1; DNA: TGTGCCAGCAGTTTATGGAATCGAGGACAGGTCCTGAACACTGAAGCTTTCTTT; CDR3: CASSLWNRGQVLNTEAFF
V: TRBV7-2; D: NA; size: many; J: TRBJ1-4; DNA: TGTGCCAGCAGCCAGACAGAAAAACTGTTTTTT; CDR3: CASSQTEKLFF
V: TRBV28; D: NA; size: many; J: TRBJ2-3; DNA: TGTGCCAGCAGTTTAGTCGGGGGTCTGACAGATACGCAGTATTTT; CDR3: CASSLVGGLTDTQYF
V: TRBV12-3/TRBV12-4; D: NA; size: few; J: TRBJ2-7; DNA: TGTGCCAGCAGTTCGGCAGGCTACGAGCAGTACTTC; CDR3: CASSSAGYEQYF
V: TRBV7-9; D: TRBD2; size: few; J: TRBJ2-5; DNA: TGTGCCAGCAGCGAACAGCGGGGCCAAGAGACCCAGTACTTC; CDR3: CASSEQRGQETQYF
V: TRBV28; D: TRBD1; size: few; J: TRBJ2-2; DNA: TGTGCCAGCAGGAACAGGGGGCAGGCCGGGGAGCTGTTTTTT; CDR3: CASRNRGQAGELFF
V: TRBV19; D: TRBD1; size: NA; J: TRBJ2-7; DNA: TGTGCCAGTAGTATCTCAGGGGGCCCCCAGGTGCAGTACTTC; CDR3: CASSISGGPQVQYF
V: TRBV28; D: TRBD1; size: many; J: TRBJ2-7; DNA: TGTGCCAGCACCACGCCGGGACAGGGCTCCTACGAGCAGTACTTC; CDR3: CASTTPGQGSYEQYF
V: TRBV7-2; D: TRBD2; size: many; J: TRBJ2-7; DNA: TGTGCCAGCAGTCAAACCGGGACTAGCTCCTACGAGCAGTACTTC; CDR3: CASSQTGTSSYEQYF
V: TRBV14; D: NA; size: few; J: TRBJ2-1; DNA: TGTGCCAGCAGCCAAGACAGCCGGGCATTTGAGCAGTTCTTC; CDR3: CASSQDSRAFEQFF
V: TRBV19; D: TRBD2; size: few; J: TRBJ2-1; DNA: TGTGCCAGTAGTGGCCCTAGCGGGAGAGGGTCCTACAATGAGCAGTTCTTC; CDR3: CASSGPSGRGSYNEQFF
V: TRBV5-6; D: TRBD1; size: NA; J: TRBJ2-3; DNA: TGTGCCAGCAGCAGGACAGGGAGAGATACGCAGTATTTT; CDR3: CASSRTGRDTQYF
V: TRBV6-1; D: NA; size: many; J: TRBJ2-1; DNA: TGTGCCAGCAGTTGGGGGCCTGCAAGGGATGAGCAGTTCTTC; CDR3: CASSWGPARDEQFF
V: TRBV7-2; D: TRBD1; size: many; J: TRBJ1-6; DNA: TGTGCCAGCAGCTTCGGACAGGGGTATTCACCCCTCCACTTT; CDR3: CASSFGQGYSPLHF
V: TRBV6-5; D: NA; size: NA; J: TRBJ2-3; DNA: TGTGCCAGCAGACTAACCCTTGCAGATACGCAGTATTTT; CDR3: CASRLTLADTQYF
V: TRBV2; D: TRBD2; size: few; J: TRBJ2-1; DNA: TGTGCCAGCAGTCCCCTAGCGGGGGGGCCTTGGGTCTTC; CDR3: CASSPLAGGPWVF
V: TRBV18; D: NA; size: few; J: TRBJ2-5; DNA: TGTGCCAGCTCACCACCTAGCGAGGGGCGGACCCAGTACTTC; CDR3: CASSPPSEGRTQYF
V: TRBV7-2; D: NA; size: many; J: TRBJ1-4; DNA: TGTGCCAGCAGTCCCGGGGTGGGGGAAAAACTGTTTTTT; CDR3: CASSPGVGEKLFF
V: TRBV7-2; D: TRBD1; size: NA; J: TRBJ1-3; DNA: TGTGCCAGCAGCGAGGGACAGGGGGGAGGAAACACCATATATTTT; CDR3: CASSEGQGGGNTIYF
V: TRBV5-1; D: NA; size: many; J: TRBJ2-1; DNA: TGCGCCAGCAGATCGGACGTGTACAATGAGCAGTTCTTC; CDR3: CASRSDVYNEQFF
V: TRBV7-2; D: NA; size: many; J: TRBJ2-7; DNA: TGTGCCAGCAGCTTAGAGTTCTTGATTTACGAGCAGTACTTC; CDR3: CASSLEFLIYEQYF
V: TRBV20-1; D: NA; size: few; J: TRBJ2-6; DNA: TGCAGTGCTAGACCCTCAGGGTCTGGGGCCAACGTCCTGACTTTC; CDR3: CSARPSGSGANVLTF
V: TRBV19; D: NA; size: NA; J: TRBJ1-6; DNA: TGTGCCAGTAGTAGAGTACAGGGATCCTATAATTCACCCCTCCACTTT; CDR3: CASSRVQGSYNSPLHF
V: TRBV28; D: NA; size: few; J: TRBJ2-2; DNA: TGTGCCAGCAGTTCCCATTCGGGCCAGACCACCGGGGAGCTGTTTTTT; CDR3: CASSSHSGQTTGELFF
V: TRBV7-9; D: NA; size: few; J: TRBJ1-1; DNA: TGTGCCAGCAGCCCCCCGACCCTAACTGAAGCTTTCTTT; CDR3: CASSPPTLTEAFF